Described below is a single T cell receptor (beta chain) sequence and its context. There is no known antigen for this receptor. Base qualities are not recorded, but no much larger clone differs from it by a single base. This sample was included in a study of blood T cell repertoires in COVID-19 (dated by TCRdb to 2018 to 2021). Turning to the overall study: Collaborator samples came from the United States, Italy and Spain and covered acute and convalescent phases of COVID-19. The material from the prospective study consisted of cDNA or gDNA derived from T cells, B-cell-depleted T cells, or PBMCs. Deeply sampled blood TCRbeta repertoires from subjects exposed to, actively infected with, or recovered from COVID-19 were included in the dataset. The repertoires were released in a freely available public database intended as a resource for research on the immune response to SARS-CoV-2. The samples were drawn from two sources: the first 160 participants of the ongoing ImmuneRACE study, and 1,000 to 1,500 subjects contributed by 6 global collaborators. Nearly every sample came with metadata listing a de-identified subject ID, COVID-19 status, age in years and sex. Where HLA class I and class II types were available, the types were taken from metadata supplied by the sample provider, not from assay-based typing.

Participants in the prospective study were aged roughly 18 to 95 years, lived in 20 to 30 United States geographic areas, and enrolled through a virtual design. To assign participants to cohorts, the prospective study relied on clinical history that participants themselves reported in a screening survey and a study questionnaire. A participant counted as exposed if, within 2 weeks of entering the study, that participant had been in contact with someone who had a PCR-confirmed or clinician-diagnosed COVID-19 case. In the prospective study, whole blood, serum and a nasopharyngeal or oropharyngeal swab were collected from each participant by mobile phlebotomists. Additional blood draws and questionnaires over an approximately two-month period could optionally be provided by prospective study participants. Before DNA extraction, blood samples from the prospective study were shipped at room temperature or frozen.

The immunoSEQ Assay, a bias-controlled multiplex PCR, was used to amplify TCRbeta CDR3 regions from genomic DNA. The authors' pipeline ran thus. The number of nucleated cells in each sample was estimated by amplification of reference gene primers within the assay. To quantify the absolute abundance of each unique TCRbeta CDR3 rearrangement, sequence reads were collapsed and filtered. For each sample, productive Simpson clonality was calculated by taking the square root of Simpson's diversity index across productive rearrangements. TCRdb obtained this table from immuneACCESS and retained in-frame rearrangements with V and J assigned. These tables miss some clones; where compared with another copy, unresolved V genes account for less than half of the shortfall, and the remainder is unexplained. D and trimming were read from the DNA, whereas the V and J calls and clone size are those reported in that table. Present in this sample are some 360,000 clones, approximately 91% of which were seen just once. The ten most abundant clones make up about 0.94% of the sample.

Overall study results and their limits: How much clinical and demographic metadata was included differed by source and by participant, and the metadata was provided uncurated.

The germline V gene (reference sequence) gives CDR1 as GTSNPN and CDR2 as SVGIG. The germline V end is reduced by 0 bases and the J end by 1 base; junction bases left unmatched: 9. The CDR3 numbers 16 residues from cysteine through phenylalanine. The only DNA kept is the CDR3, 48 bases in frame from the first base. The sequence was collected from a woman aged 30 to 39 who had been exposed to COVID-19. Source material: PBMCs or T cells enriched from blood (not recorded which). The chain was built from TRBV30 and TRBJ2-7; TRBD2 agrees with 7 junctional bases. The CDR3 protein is CAWSVLEGGPSYEQYF. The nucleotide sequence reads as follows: TGTGCCTGGAGTGTACTCGAGGGAGGGCCTTCCTACGAGCAGTACTTC.